The rows below give T cell receptor beta chains drawn from one sample of a study of T cell changes during pregnancy in multiple sclerosis. Repertoires were generated with immunoSEQ multiplex PCR, while TCRdb's copy carries only in-frame clones and drops some. The sample includes fewer than 95,000 clones, approximately 95% of them seen just once. Sequences were derived from peripheral blood, sampled in the first trimester of pregnancy. The receptors originated from a female donor with multiple sclerosis, enrolled in a pregnancy study. CDR3s include the opening cysteine and the closing phenylalanine or tryptophan. The D gene is left open where the match is weak. Clone size is shown for a subset of rows, as once, few, many or a class of expanded clone.

d_call,v_call,j_call,clone_size,cdr3_nt,cdr3_aa
TRBD1,TRBV5-1,TRBJ2-3,-,TGCGCCAGCAGCTCGACAGGGCGTCCCACAGATACGCAGTATTTT,CASSSTGRPTDTQYF
-,TRBV4-1,TRBJ1-3,-,TGCGCCAGCAGCCAAGATGCCGGGAGTAGAAACACCATATATTTT,CASSQDAGSRNTIYF
TRBD2,TRBV7-9,TRBJ2-7,-,TGTGCCAGCGGGAGGGGCCTCGGGGAGCAGTACTTC,CASGRGLGEQYF
-,TRBV20-1,TRBJ2-7,-,TGCAGTGCTAGAATAGTCTACGAGCAGTACTTC,CSARIVYEQYF
TRBD1,TRBV6-5,TRBJ2-5,-,TGTGCCAGCAGAAGGACAGGGGGCGCGGAGACCCAGTACTTC,CASRRTGGAETQYF
TRBD2,TRBV18,TRBJ2-5,once,TGTGCCAGCTCCGTCTGGGGAGCGGGGGGGCAAGAGACCCAGTACTTC,CASSVWGAGGQETQYF
TRBD1,TRBV2,TRBJ1-2,-,TGTGCCAGCACGGCCACCGGGACAGGGGTCGGCTACACCTTC,CASTATGTGVGYTF
-,TRBV7-8,TRBJ1-2,-,TGTGCCAGCAGCGACCGGGGGGAGGGCTATGGCTACACCTTC,CASSDRGEGYGYTF
TRBD2,TRBV9,TRBJ2-3,-,TGTGCCAGCAGCGGCAGGACTAGCGGGAAGCGCACAGATACGCAGTATTTT,CASSGRTSGKRTDTQYF
TRBD1,TRBV4-1,TRBJ2-7,-,TGCGCCAGCAGCTATCGGAACAGGGGATCCCACGAGCAGTACTTC,CASSYRNRGSHEQYF
-,TRBV19,TRBJ2-7,-,TGTGCCAGTAGTATATCCACTCCATCTGTCGAGCAGTACTTC,CASSISTPSVEQYF
-,TRBV28,TRBJ1-5,-,TGTGCCAGCAGCTTGCAGGGGTACCGCAATCAGCCCCAGCATTTT,CASSLQGYRNQPQHF
-,TRBV27,TRBJ2-3,few,TGTGCCAGCAGTTTGACAGGCCTTGGGGGTGAGCAGTATTTT,CASSLTGLGGEQYF
TRBD2,TRBV6-1,TRBJ2-7,once,TGTGCCAGCAGTACTAGCGGGGCCCCACCCTACGAGCAGTACTTC,CASSTSGAPPYEQYF
TRBD1,TRBV29-1,TRBJ1-2,-,TGCAGCGTTGAAGTGGAGCCAGGGGGCCATGGCTACACCTTC,CSVEVEPGGHGYTF
-,TRBV7-3,TRBJ1-1,once,TGTGCCAGCAGCAAAAACCCGGGACAACTGAACACTGAAGCTTTCTTT,CASSKNPGQLNTEAFF
TRBD2,TRBV6-4,TRBJ2-3,-,TGTGCCAGCAGTGACTCAGGAGGAGTGGCGGGGGGAACTACGCAGTATTTT,CASSDSGGVAGGTTQYF
-,TRBV7-9,TRBJ1-6,-,TGTGCCAGCAGCCCCGATAGCCAGCATTCACCCCTCCACTTT,CASSPDSQHSPLHF
TRBD2,TRBV30,TRBJ2-5,-,TGTGCCTGGAGTTTTAGCGGGGGGCCACAAGAGACCCAGTACTTC,CAWSFSGGPQETQYF
TRBD1,TRBV15,TRBJ1-5,-,TGTGCCACCAGCAGGACCGGGACAGGGACCATAGATTATAGCAATCAGCCCCAGCATTTT,CATSRTGTGTIDYSNQPQHF
-,TRBV18,TRBJ1-2,-,TGTGCCAGCTCACCACGAGGGTTTGACTATGGCTACACCTTC,CASSPRGFDYGYTF
-,TRBV5-1,TRBJ2-2,-,TGCGCCAGCAGCTGGCACAGGGATTCCGGGGAGCTGTTTTTT,CASSWHRDSGELFF
TRBD2,TRBV15,TRBJ2-7,-,TGTGCCACCAGCACGCCCTCGGGGGGGACTAGCTCCTACGAGCAGTACTTC,CATSTPSGGTSSYEQYF
-,TRBV18,TRBJ1-1,-,TGTGCCAGCTCCAGGGTAAACACTGAAGCTTTCTTT,CASSRVNTEAFF
TRBD2,TRBV6-1,TRBJ2-1,once,TGTGCCAGCAGTGAAGTAAGCGGGGGGTACAATGAGCAGTTCTTC,CASSEVSGGYNEQFF
-,TRBV25-1,TRBJ1-1,once,TGTGCCAGCAGACCGACAGGAATGAACACTGAAGCTTTCTTT,CASRPTGMNTEAFF
-,TRBV4-1,TRBJ2-4,-,TGCGCCAGCAGCCAAGAAAAGGGGTACATTCAGTACTTC,CASSQEKGYIQYF
-,TRBV7-2,TRBJ2-3,-,TGTGCCAGCAGCTTAGGCTCTAGCTTCGCAGATACGCAGTATTTT,CASSLGSSFADTQYF
-,TRBV5-1,TRBJ2-7,-,TGCGCCAGCAGCTTGCCGAACCTATCTCCCGAGCAGTACTTC,CASSLPNLSPEQYF
-,TRBV28,TRBJ1-2,once,TGTGCCAGCAAAGCCCGACTTTATGGCTACACCTTC,CASKARLYGYTF
TRBD1,TRBV25-1,TRBJ1-4,-,TGTGCCAGCAGTGACCCGGGGGCAGGGGGTGAAAAACTGTTTTTT,CASSDPGAGGEKLFF
-,TRBV5-8,TRBJ1-1,-,TGTGCCAGCAGCTTGAAGGCCCCGGGGAACACTGAAGCTTTCTTT,CASSLKAPGNTEAFF
-,TRBV4-2,TRBJ2-7,once,TGTGCCAGCAGCCAAGATGCCCAGAATCTTTACGAGCAGTACTTC,CASSQDAQNLYEQYF
TRBD1,TRBV2,TRBJ2-2,-,TGTGCCACTCGGAAGGACAGGGGGCGCGTCACCGGGGAGCTGTTTTTT,CATRKDRGRVTGELFF
TRBD2,TRBV11-2,TRBJ2-3,-,TGTGCCAGCAGTCGACTAGCGGGGGGATCCGATACGCAGTATTTT,CASSRLAGGSDTQYF
-,TRBV6-5,TRBJ2-6,-,TGTGCCAGCAGCATGGACATCTCTGGGGCCAACGTCCTGACTTTC,CASSMDISGANVLTF
TRBD2,TRBV5-4,TRBJ2-3,once,TGTGCCAGCAGCTTGGGTCTAGCGGGGGGGCCATGGGAAGATACGCAGTATTTT,CASSLGLAGGPWEDTQYF
-,TRBV6-6,TRBJ1-5,-,TGTGCCAGCAGCTCCCGGAGCCAGCCCCAGCATTTT,CASSSRSQPQHF
TRBD1,TRBV2,TRBJ1-1,-,TGTGCCAGCAGTGATGACAGGGTTGCCCTGAACACTGAAGCTTTCTTT,CASSDDRVALNTEAFF